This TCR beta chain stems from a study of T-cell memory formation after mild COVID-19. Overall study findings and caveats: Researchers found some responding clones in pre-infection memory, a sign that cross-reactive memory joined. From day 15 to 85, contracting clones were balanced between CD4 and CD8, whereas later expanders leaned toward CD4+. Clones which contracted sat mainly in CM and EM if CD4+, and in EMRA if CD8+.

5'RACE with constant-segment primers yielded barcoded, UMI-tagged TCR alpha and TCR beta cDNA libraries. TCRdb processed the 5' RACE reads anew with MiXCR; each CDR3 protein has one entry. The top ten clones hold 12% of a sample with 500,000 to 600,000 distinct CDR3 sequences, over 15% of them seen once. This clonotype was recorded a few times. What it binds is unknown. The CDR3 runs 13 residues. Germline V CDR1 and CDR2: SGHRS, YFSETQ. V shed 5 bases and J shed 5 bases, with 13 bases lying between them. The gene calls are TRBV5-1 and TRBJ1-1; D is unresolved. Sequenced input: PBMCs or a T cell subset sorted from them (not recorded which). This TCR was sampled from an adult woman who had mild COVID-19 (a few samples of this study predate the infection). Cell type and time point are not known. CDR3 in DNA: TGCGCCAGCAGGAGGCTGGCGGGAACTGAAGCTTTCTTT. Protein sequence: CASRRLAGTEAFF. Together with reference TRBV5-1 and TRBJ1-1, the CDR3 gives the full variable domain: KAGVTQTPRYLIKTRGQQVTLSCSPISGHRSVSWYQQTPGQGLQFLFEYFSETQRNKGNFPGRFSGRQFSNSRSEMNVSTLELGDSALYLCASRRLAGTEAFFGQGTRLTVV.